Listed below are T cell receptor beta chains from one sample, sequenced in a study of CD8 T cells in ankylosing spondylitis. TCRdb passed the 5' RACE reads through MiXCR, listing each CDR3 protein once. The table records roughly 700,000 distinct CDR3 sequences, around 20% of them present only once. Specimen: blood, either unsorted or a sorted T cell fraction (not recorded which). The receptor set was obtained from a male donor with ankylosing spondylitis. Both conserved end residues are part of each CDR3. The D gene is left open where the match is weak. Not every row has a clone size; where given, it reads once, few, many or a size class.

clone_size j_call v_call d_call cdr3_nt cdr3_aa
many TRBJ1-1 TRBV4-1 . TGCGCCAGCAGCGGGCAGGGCTCTGAAGCTTTCTTT CASSGQGSEAFF
. TRBJ2-5 TRBV11-3 . TGTGCCAGCAGCTTAGATAGGAGGGGCTGGGGAGAGACCCAGTACTTC CASSLDRRGWGETQYF
few TRBJ2-3 TRBV10-3 TRBD2 TGTGCCATCAGTGAGTTAGCGGGGGCAGATACGCAGTATTTT CAISELAGADTQYF
. TRBJ2-5 TRBV7-6 TRBD2 TGTGCCAGCTCCTGGCTCGGGGGGGCCAGAGAGACCCAGTACTTC CASSWLGGARETQYF
. TRBJ2-1 TRBV7-8 . TGTGCCAGCAGCTTGAAGCGGGACAATGAGCAGTTCTTC CASSLKRDNEQFF
few TRBJ2-1 TRBV10-3 TRBD2 TGTGCCATCAGTGAAGCAGGGACTAGTTACAATGAGCAGTTCTTC CAISEAGTSYNEQFF
many TRBJ1-5 TRBV6-2/TRBV6-3 . TGTGCCAGCAGGAACACGCTATCTAGCAATCAGCCCCAGCATTTT CASRNTLSSNQPQHF
few TRBJ2-1 TRBV18 . TGTGCCAGCTCACCACCGACAGTTTCAAATGAGCAGTTCTTC CASSPPTVSNEQFF
few TRBJ2-7 TRBV4-2 . TGTGCCAGCAGCCAAGACGGCGGTGGAGAGCAGTACTTC CASSQDGGGEQYF
. TRBJ2-3 TRBV5-1 . TGCGCCAGCAGCTCGGACTCACCCACAGATACGCAGTATTTT CASSSDSPTDTQYF
. TRBJ1-1 TRBV5-1 TRBD1 TGCGCCAGCACTACCGGGACAGCGAACACTGAAGCTTTCTTT CASTTGTANTEAFF
few TRBJ2-7 TRBV3-1 . TGTGCCAGCAGCCAAGATCGGGGGACGGACATAAACGAGCAGTACTTC CASSQDRGTDINEQYF
many TRBJ2-1 TRBV12-3/TRBV12-4 TRBD2 TGTGCCAGCAGTCTAGCGGGGGGCGGGGGTGAGCAGTTCTTC CASSLAGGGGEQFF
few TRBJ1-6 TRBV10-3 . TGTGCCATCAGTGAAATTTCGGGTAATTCACCCCTCCACTTT CAISEISGNSPLHF
. TRBJ2-1 TRBV4-2 TRBD2 TGTGCCAGCAGCCAAGAGGGGGGGACTGTCAATGAGCAGTTCTTC CASSQEGGTVNEQFF
. TRBJ1-1 TRBV27 . TGTGCCAGCAGGCACGAGGGGTTTGGTAGTAACACTGAAGCTTTCTTT CASRHEGFGSNTEAFF
few TRBJ2-2 TRBV29-1 TRBD1 TGCAGCGTTGAAGCTACAGGGGACCCCGGGGAGCTGTTTTTT CSVEATGDPGELFF
. TRBJ2-1 TRBV30 . TGTGCCTGGAGTACCGGGACATGGAATGAGCAGTTCTTC CAWSTGTWNEQFF
. TRBJ2-7 TRBV18 . TGTGCCAGCTCCCCCGGCCGCCGGGGGTACGAGCAGTACTTC CASSPGRRGYEQYF
few TRBJ1-2 TRBV12-3/TRBV12-4 . TGTGCCAGCAGTTTTCACGATGATGGGGGTGGCTACACCTTC CASSFHDDGGGYTF
few TRBJ2-1 TRBV4-1 TRBD2 TGCGCCAGCAGCCAGCCCCAGGGAGCGGGAGGGCCTAGAGAGCAGTTCTTC CASSQPQGAGGPREQFF
few TRBJ2-5 TRBV3-1 TRBD2 TGTGCCAGCAGCCAAGAGATAGCGGGAGGCCAAGAGACCCAGTACTTC CASSQEIAGGQETQYF
. TRBJ2-5 TRBV18 . TGTGCCAGCCACAGGACCCAGGGCGAAGAGACCCAGTACTTC CASHRTQGEETQYF